This TCR beta chain was identified during a study of CD8 T cells in ankylosing spondylitis. Overall study findings and caveats: Past studies reported some motif variants in reactive arthritis synovial fluid and blood. What appeared characteristic of ankylosing spondylitis blood was a TCR beta motif of under 10 highly homologous variants. Disease-linked clones reportedly showed significant enrichment in matched ankylosing spondylitis synovial fluid.

Using quantitative 5'-RACE with molecular barcodes, the authors made TCR beta libraries. TCRdb redid the calling of the 5' RACE reads with MiXCR, one entry per CDR3 protein. The sample records about 460,000 distinct CDR3 sequences, approximately 5% being singletons. This clonotype was counted at least ten times. The target antigen is unknown. Germline V gives CDR1 SGHVS, CDR2 FQNEAQ. The germline V and J ends were trimmed by 5 bases and 7 bases, with 15 bases remaining between them. The CDR3 is 14 residues long. The TCR was taken from a male donor with ankylosing spondylitis. What was sequenced was blood, either unsorted or a sorted T cell fraction (not recorded which). This chain connects TRBV7-8 to TRBJ1-5; D unresolved. CDR3 region: CASSQSGWEQPQHF. CDR3 sequence (DNA): TGTGCCAGCAGCCAGTCGGGGTGGGAGCAGCCCCAGCATTTT.